The clone carrying this T cell receptor beta chain was seen only a few times. The V gene lost 6 bases and the J gene lost 4 bases, with 4 bases spanning the gap. This CDR3 comprises 11 residues. Germline V gene data show CDR1 as MNHNS and CDR2 as SASEGT. This specimen comes from a study of beta chain features in type 1 diabetes. Sequencing targeted expressed TCRB transcripts, as all isolated RNA had been reverse transcribed. Sequencing was performed with immunoSEQ multiplex PCR; in TCRdb, only in-frame clones are kept and a portion is missing. The data hold 250,000 to 400,000 clones, with approximately 14% observed a single time.

The J gene is TRBJ1-5, the V gene TRBV6-1; D is ambiguous. The sample consisted of central memory CD4+ T cells from blood. The receptor was derived from a man aged 30 to 39 in good health. CDR3 nucleotide sequence: TGTGCCAGCAGCGGGAATCAGCCCCAGCATTTT. Its translation: CASSGNQPQHF.